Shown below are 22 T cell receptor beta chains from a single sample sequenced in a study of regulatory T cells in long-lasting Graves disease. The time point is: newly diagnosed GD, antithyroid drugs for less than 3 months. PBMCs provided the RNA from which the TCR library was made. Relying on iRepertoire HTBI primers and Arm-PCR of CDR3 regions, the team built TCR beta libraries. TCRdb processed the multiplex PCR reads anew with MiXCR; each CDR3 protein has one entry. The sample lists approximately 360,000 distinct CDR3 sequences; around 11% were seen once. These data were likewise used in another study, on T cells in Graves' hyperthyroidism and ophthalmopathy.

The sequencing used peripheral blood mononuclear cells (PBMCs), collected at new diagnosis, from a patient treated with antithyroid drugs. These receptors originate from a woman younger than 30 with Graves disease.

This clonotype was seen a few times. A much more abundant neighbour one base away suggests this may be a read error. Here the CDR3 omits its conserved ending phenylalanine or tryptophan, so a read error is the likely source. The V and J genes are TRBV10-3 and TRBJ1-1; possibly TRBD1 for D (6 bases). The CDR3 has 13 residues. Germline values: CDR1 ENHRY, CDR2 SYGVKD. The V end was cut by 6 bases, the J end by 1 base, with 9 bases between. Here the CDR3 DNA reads TGTGCCATCAGAGGACAGTGGAACACTGAAGCTTTCCTT. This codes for CAIRGQWNTEAFL.

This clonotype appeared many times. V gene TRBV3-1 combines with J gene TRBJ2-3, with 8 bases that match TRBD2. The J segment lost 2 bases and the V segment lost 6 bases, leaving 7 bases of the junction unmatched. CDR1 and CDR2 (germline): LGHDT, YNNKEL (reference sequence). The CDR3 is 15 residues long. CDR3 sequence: CASRPTSGSTDTQYF. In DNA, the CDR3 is TGTGCCAGCAGGCCTACTAGCGGATCCACAGATACGCAGTATTTT.

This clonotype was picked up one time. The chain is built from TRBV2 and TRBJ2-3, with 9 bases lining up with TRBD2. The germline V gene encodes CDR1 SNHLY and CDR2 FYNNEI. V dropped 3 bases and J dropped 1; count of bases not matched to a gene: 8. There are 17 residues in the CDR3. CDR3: CASSEGSGRGGTDTQYF. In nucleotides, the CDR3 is TGTGCCAGCAGTGAGGGTAGCGGGAGAGGTGGCACAGATACGCAGTATTTT.

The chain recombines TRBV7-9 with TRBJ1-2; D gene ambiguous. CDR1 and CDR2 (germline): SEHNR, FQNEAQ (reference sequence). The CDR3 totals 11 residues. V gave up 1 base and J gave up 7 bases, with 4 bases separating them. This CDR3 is CASSLDFGYTF. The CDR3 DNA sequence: TGTGCCAGCAGCTTAGACTTTGGCTACACCTTC.

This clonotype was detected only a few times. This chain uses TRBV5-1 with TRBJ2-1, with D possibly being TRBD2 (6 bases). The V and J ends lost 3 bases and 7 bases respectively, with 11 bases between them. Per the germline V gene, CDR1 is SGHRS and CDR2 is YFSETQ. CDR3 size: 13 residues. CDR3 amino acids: CASSSPSVNEQFF. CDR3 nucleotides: TGCGCCAGCAGCTCTCCTAGCGTGAATGAGCAGTTCTTC.

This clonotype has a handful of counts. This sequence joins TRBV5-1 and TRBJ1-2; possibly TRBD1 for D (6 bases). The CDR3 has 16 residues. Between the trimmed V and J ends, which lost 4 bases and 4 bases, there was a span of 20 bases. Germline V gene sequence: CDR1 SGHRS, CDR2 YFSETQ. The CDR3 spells CASSLTGGRIFYGYTF. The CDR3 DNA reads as TGCGCCAGCAGCCTGACCGGGGGGCGAATATTCTATGGCTACACCTTC.

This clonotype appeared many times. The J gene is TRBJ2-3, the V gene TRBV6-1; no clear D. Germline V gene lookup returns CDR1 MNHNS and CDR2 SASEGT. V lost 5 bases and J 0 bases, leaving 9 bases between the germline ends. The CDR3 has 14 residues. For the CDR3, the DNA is TGTGCCAGCAGTCCCCCAGCCAGCACAGATACGCAGTATTTT. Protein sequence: CASSPPASTDTQYF.

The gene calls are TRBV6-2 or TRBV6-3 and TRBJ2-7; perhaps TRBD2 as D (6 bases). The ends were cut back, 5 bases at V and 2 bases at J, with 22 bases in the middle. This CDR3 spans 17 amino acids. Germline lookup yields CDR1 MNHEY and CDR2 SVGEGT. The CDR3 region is CASSEVLGREVPYEQYF. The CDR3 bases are TGTGCCAGCAGTGAAGTTTTGGGCAGGGAGGTCCCCTACGAGCAGTACTTC.

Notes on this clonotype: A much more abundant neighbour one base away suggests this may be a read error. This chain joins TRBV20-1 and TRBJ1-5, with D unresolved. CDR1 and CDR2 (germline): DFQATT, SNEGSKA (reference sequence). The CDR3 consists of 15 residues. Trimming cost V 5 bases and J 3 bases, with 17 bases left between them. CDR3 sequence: CSACLPGRDNQPQHF. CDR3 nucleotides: TGCAGTGCTTGTCTCCCGGGGAGGGACAATCAGCCCCAGCATTTT.

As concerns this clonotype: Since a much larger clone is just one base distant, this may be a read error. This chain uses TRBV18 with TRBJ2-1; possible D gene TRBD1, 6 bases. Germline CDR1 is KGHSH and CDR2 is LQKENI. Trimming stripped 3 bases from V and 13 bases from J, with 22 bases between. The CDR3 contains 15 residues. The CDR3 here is CASSPQAGAQETQFF. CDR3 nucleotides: TGTGCCAGCTCACCCCAAGCAGGGGCCCAAGAGACCCAGTTCTTC.

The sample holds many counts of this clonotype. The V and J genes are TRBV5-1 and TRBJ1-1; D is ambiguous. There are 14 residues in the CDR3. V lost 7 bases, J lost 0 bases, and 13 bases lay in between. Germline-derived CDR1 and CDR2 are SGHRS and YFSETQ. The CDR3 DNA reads TGCGCCAGCGCGGGCGGGCCCCTGAACACTGAAGCTTTCTTT. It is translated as CASAGGPLNTEAFF.

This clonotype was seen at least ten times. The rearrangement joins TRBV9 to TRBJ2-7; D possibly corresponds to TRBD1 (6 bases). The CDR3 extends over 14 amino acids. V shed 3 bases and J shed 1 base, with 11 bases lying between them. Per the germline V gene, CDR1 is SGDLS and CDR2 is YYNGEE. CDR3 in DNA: TGTGCCAGCAGCGCCGAGACAGGTTCCTACGAGCAGTACTTC. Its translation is CASSAETGSYEQYF.

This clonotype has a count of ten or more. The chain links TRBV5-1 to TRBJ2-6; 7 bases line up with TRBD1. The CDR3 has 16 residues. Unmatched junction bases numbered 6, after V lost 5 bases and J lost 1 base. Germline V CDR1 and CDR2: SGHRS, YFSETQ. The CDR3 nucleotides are TGCGCCAGCAGGATAGGGGGCCAATCTGGGGCCAACGTCCTGACTTTC. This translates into CASRIGGQSGANVLTF.

CDR3 sequence reads: CSAQRGGGGTEAFF. The DNA of the CDR3 is TGCAGTGCTCAAAGGGGGGGGGGCGGCACTGAAGCTTTCTTT. This chain joins TRBV20-1 and TRBJ1-1; TRBD1 is a possible D gene (6 bases). The ends were cut back, 5 bases at V and 4 bases at J, with 17 bases in the middle. This CDR3 comprises 14 residues. Germline-derived CDR1 and CDR2 are DFQATT and SNEGSKA (reference sequence).

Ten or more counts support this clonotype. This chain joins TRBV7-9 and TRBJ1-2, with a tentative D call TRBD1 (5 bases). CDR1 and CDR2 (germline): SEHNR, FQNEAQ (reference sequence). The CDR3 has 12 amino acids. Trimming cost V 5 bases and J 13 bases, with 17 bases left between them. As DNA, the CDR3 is TGTGCCAGCAGCCGGACGGACGGGGACGGCACCTTC. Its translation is CASSRTDGDGTF.

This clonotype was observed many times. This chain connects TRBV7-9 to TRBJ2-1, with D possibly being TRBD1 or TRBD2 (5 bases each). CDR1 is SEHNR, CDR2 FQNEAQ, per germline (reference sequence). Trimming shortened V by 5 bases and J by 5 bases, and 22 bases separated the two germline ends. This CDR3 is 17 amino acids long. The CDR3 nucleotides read TGTGCCAGCAGCCAATTCCGACGGGCGAGGGGCCACAATGAGCAGTTCTTC. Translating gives CASSQFRRARGHNEQFF.

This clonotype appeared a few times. CDR3 sequence: CASSHAYEQFF. The CDR3 coding sequence is TGTGCCAGCAGTCATGCATATGAGCAGTTCTTC. The chain has TRBV14 and TRBJ2-1; no clear D. The V and J ends lost 6 bases and 8 bases respectively, with 8 bases between them. The CDR3 contains 11 residues. In germline, CDR1 is SGHDN, CDR2 FVKESK. Using reference TRBV14 and TRBJ2-1 for the parts outside the CDR3, the full variable domain is EAGVTQFPSHSVIEKGQTVTLRCDPISGHDNLYWYRRVMGKEIKFLLHFVKESKQDESGMPNNRFLAERTGGTYSTLKVQPAELEDSGVYFCASSHAYEQFFGPGTRLTVL.

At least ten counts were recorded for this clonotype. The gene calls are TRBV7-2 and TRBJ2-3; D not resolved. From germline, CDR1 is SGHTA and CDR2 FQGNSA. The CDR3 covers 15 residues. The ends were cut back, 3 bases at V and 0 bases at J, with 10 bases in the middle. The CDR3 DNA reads TGTGCCAGCAGCTTTATTGCTTTCAGCACAGATACGCAGTATTTT. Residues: CASSFIAFSTDTQYF.

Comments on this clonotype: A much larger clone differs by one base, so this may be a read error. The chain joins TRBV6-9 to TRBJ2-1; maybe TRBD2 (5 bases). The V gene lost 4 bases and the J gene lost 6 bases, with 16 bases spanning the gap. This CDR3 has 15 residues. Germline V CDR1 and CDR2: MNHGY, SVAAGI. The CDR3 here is CASSSGEGRFNEQFF. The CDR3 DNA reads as TGTGCCAGCAGTTCCGGCGAGGGTCGTTTCAATGAGCAGTTCTTC.

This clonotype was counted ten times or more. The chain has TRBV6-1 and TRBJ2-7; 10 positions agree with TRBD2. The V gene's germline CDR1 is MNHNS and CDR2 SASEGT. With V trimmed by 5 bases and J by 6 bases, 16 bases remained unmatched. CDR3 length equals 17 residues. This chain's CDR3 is CASSLPPGTSAVLEQYF. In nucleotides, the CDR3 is TGTGCCAGCAGTCTCCCTCCCGGGACTAGCGCTGTGCTCGAGCAGTACTTC.

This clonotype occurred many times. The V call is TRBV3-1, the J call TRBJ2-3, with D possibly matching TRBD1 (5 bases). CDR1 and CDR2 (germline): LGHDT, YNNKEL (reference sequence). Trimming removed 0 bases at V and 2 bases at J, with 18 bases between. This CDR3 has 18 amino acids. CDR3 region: CASSQDLAGLGYTDTQYF. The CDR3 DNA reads TGTGCCAGCAGCCAAGATTTGGCAGGGCTCGGATACACAGATACGCAGTATTTT.

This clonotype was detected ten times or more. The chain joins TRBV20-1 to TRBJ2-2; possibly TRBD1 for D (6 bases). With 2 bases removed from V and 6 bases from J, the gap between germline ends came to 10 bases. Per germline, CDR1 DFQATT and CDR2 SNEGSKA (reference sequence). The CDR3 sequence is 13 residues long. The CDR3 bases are TGCAGTGCTAGATACAGGGAACCCGGGGAGCTGTTTTTT. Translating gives CSARYREPGELFF.